The TCR beta chain described here comes from a study of regulatory T cells in long-lasting Graves disease. General study findings and limits: TCR diversity was lower in persistent Graves' patients than in newly diagnosed ones.

As for time point: newly diagnosed GD, antithyroid drugs for less than 3 months. The TCR library was prepared using RNA isolated from PBMCs. In this sample, this clonotype turned up many times. The target antigen is unknown. Arm-PCR of CDR3 regions and iRepertoire HTBI primers were used to build TCR beta libraries. TCRdb itself ran the multiplex PCR reads through MiXCR, one entry per CDR3 protein. Seen here are about 440,000 distinct CDR3 sequences, about 15% observed once, and the top ten hold roughly 17%. This CDR3 has 13 residues. From germline, CDR1 is SGHTA and CDR2 FQGNSA. The data also belong to a second study, concerning T cells in Graves' hyperthyroidism and ophthalmopathy.

The V call is TRBV7-2, the J call TRBJ2-5; tentative D call: TRBD2 (5 bases). The J call is doubtful: the DNA matches TRBJ2-1 better. The clonotype originates from a woman aged 25 to 39 with Graves disease. The starting material was peripheral blood mononuclear cells (PBMCs), obtained at new diagnosis, from a patient treated with antithyroid drugs. CDR3 protein: CASRSTTGYEQFF. The CDR3 nucleotides are TGTGCCAGCAGGTCCACCACGGGGTATGAGCAGTTCTTC.